This passage covers 16 T cell receptor beta chains from one sample sequenced in a study of T cells in Graves' hyperthyroidism and ophthalmopathy. TCR beta CDR3 sequences were amplified from RNA transcripts. The HTBI primer set drove a first-round RT-PCR of the TCR CDR3. TCRdb re-derived calls from the multiplex PCR reads in MiXCR, one entry per CDR3 protein. This table holds about 360,000 distinct CDR3 sequences, around 25% found once. Sequencing input: blood. The receptors here all came from a man between 45 and 60 years old with Graves' hyperthyroidism.

This clonotype was counted ten times or more. This chain uses TRBV2 with TRBJ2-7; D remains unclear. The CDR3 consists of 11 residues. V was shortened by 8 bases and J by 2 bases, with 7 bases between the two germline ends. CDR1 is SNHLY and CDR2 is FYNNEI in the germline V gene. CDR3 loop: CASGVAYEQYF. CDR3 DNA: TGTGCCAGCGGGGTTGCCTACGAGCAGTACTTC.

This clonotype was counted a few times. V is TRBV28 and J is TRBJ1-2; 8 bases are shared with TRBD1. This CDR3 contains 13 residues. The V and J ends lost 5 bases and 3 bases, in that order; junction bases with no gene match: 2. Germline V gene lookup returns CDR1 MDHEN and CDR2 SYDVKM. The CDR3 region is CASSMGQDYGYTF. CDR3 coding DNA: TGTGCCAGCAGTATGGGACAGGACTATGGCTACACCTTC.

This chain uses TRBV28 with TRBJ2-2, with D tentatively TRBD2 (5 bases). The V end lost 1 base, the J end lost 3 bases, and 9 bases lay between the germline ends. The CDR3 has 15 amino acids. The germline V gene encodes CDR1 MDHEN and CDR2 SYDVKM. The CDR3 coding sequence is TGTGCCAGCAGTTTATTTACGGGATACACCGGGGAGCTGTTTTTT. Translating it yields CASSLFTGYTGELFF.

This clonotype was seen repeatedly, ten times or more. The chain uses TRBV11-2 and TRBJ2-2; D not resolved. The V end was cut by 6 bases, the J end by 3 bases, with 11 bases between. Germline V CDR1 and CDR2: SGHAT, FQNNGV. The CDR3 sequence is 14 residues long. CDR3 DNA: TGTGCCAGCAGTCCCTTCACAGACACCGGGGAGCTGTTTTTT. As protein: CASSPFTDTGELFF.

The gene calls are TRBV20-1 and TRBJ2-7; weak D call: TRBD1 (6 bases). V lost 5 bases and J 4 bases, leaving 18 bases between the germline ends. The CDR3 contains 14 residues. Germline V gene sequence: CDR1 DFQATT, CDR2 SNEGSKA (reference sequence). The CDR3 reads CSAVQGSRGYEQYF. The CDR3 DNA follows: TGCAGTGCTGTACAGGGCTCTCGAGGGTACGAGCAGTACTTC.

The rearrangement joins TRBV29-1 to TRBJ2-7; TRBD1 agrees at 10 bases. The CDR3 sequence is 13 residues long. Germline values: CDR1 SQVTM, CDR2 ANQGSEA. Germline trimming cut 7 bases from V and 5 bases from J; bases unmatched to any gene: 8. The DNA of the CDR3 is TGCAGCGCCACCGGGACAGGGGCCAACGAGCAGTACTTC. Translation: CSATGTGANEQYF.

This clonotype was seen a few times. This chain joins TRBV19 and TRBJ2-2, with D possibly TRBD2 on 5 matching bases. Trimming left V 9 bases short and J 0 bases short, with 14 bases between. This CDR3 comprises 15 residues. Germline V gene data show CDR1 as LNHDA and CDR2 as SQIVND (reference sequence). This CDR3 is CASHRGVTNTGELFF. CDR3 bases: TGTGCCAGCCACCGGGGAGTAACGAACACCGGGGAGCTGTTTTTT. The whole variable domain, filled in from reference TRBV19 and TRBJ2-2, reads DGGITQSPKYLFRKEGQNVTLSCEQNLNHDAMYWYRQDPGQGLRLIYYSQIVNDFQKGDIAEGYSVSREKKESFPLTVTSAQKNPTAFYLCASHRGVTNTGELFFGEGSRLTVL.

The gene calls are TRBV30 and TRBJ2-7, with TRBD1 as a possible D gene (6 bases). Between the trimmed V and J ends, which lost 1 base and 7 bases, there was a span of 8 bases. CDR1 and CDR2 (germline): GTSNPN, SVGIG (reference sequence). This CDR3 spans 11 amino acids. CDR3 amino acids: CAWSDTGEQYF. CDR3 bases: TGTGCCTGGAGTGACACAGGGGAGCAGTACTTC.

As DNA, the CDR3 is TGTGCCATCAGTGATCTATACAGGAGCTCTGGAAACACCATATATTTT. This sequence encodes CAISDLYRSSGNTIYF. This chain joins TRBV10-3 and TRBJ1-3; D may be TRBD1 (5 bases). This CDR3 has 16 residues. Looked up from germline, CDR1 is ENHRY and CDR2 is SYGVKD. Trimming took off 3 bases at V and 0 bases at J, with 12 bases between the two ends.

This clonotype was observed at least ten times. This chain connects TRBV27 to TRBJ2-5, with D perhaps matching TRBD1 (6 bases). The CDR3 runs to 14 residues. Trimming cost V 3 bases and J 1 base, with 9 bases left between them. Per germline, CDR1 MNHEY and CDR2 SMNVEV (reference sequence). CDR3 nucleotide sequence: TGTGCCAGCAGTTTCCTAGGGGGCCAAGAGACCCAGTACTTC. Its protein product is CASSFLGGQETQYF.

This clonotype was seen repeatedly, ten times or more. The V gene is TRBV2, the J gene TRBJ2-5; a weak D match, TRBD1 (6 bases). CDR3 length equals 13 residues. Trimming removed 11 bases at V and 5 bases at J, with 18 bases between. Per the germline V gene, CDR1 is SNHLY and CDR2 is FYNNEI. The CDR3 nucleotides read TGTGCCGTCTCCACGGGACATTGGGAGACCCAGTACTTC. Translated, it gives CAVSTGHWETQYF.

This clonotype was detected only a few times. The gene calls are TRBV6-1 and TRBJ1-1; a possible D gene is TRBD1 (5 bases). The V and J ends lost 4 bases and 5 bases respectively, with 11 bases between them. Per germline, CDR1 MNHNS and CDR2 SASEGT. The CDR3 contains 13 residues. CDR3 DNA: TGTGCCAGCAGTGCGCTCGAGGGGACTGAAGCTTTCTTT. Its translation: CASSALEGTEAFF.

There are many counts of this clonotype. CDR3 region: CSASRQGGYNEQFF. CDR3 DNA: TGCAGTGCTAGCAGACAGGGAGGGTACAATGAGCAGTTCTTC. This sequence joins TRBV20-1 and TRBJ2-1; possibly TRBD1 or TRBD2 for D (7 bases each). The germline CDR1 and CDR2 sequences are DFQATT and SNEGSKA (reference sequence). V lost 3 bases to trimming and J lost 4 bases, with 13 bases between them. The CDR3 runs 14 residues.

This clonotype has only a few counts. This chain uses TRBV2 with TRBJ1-5; D is possibly TRBD1 (6 bases). The V and J ends lost 4 bases and 4 bases respectively, with 8 bases between them. The CDR3 sequence is 13 residues long. Germline loops: CDR1 SNHLY, CDR2 FYNNEI. The CDR3 nucleotides read TGTGCCAGCAGTGTGGACAGAAATCAGCCCCAGCATTTT. This encodes CASSVDRNQPQHF.

The rearrangement links TRBV5-1 to TRBJ2-6, with D perhaps TRBD1 (6 bases). The length of the CDR3 is 18 residues. V was cut by 0 bases and J by 6 bases, with 19 bases left in between. Germline lookup yields CDR1 SGHRS and CDR2 YFSETQ. The DNA for the CDR3 is TGCGCCAGCAGCTTGGCAAACAGGGTCCCTTTGGCGGCCAACGTCCTGACTTTC. Its protein is CASSLANRVPLAANVLTF.

This clonotype was observed a few times. The chain combines TRBV24-1 with TRBJ2-7, with 8 bases that match TRBD2. The V gene's germline CDR1 is KGHDR and CDR2 SFDVKD. The CDR3 length is 14 residues. The junction had 11 bases not matched to a gene; V was cut back by 9 bases and J by 5 bases. The CDR3 sequence is CATPRSGRDDEQYF. CDR3 coding DNA: TGTGCCACCCCTCGGAGCGGGAGAGACGACGAGCAGTACTTC.